This TCR beta chain was found in a study of blood T cell repertoires in COVID-19. Study-level information: Samples taken during acute and convalescent COVID-19 were collected in the United States, Italy and Spain. From T cells, B-cell-depleted T cells, or PBMCs came the material, which was cDNA or gDNA.

Per the authors' pipeline: The assay estimated nucleated cells by amplifying reference gene primers. Only in-frame clones appear in the TCRdb table, and some are missing; sequencing was by immunoSEQ multiplex PCR. V and J calls and clone size are given by that table; D and trimming were obtained from the DNA. The table has around 70,000 clones, approximately 90% seen once; the top ten hold roughly 6%. The CDR3 covers 14 residues. The germline gives CDR1 SGHTA, CDR2 FQGTGA. V lost 0 bases and J lost 7; bases outside the gene matches: 2. This clonotype originated in a human donor in a cohort sampled during active COVID-19. The chain couples TRBV7-3 to TRBJ2-2; TRBD1 aligns across 7 bases. The sequenced material came from peripheral blood. The CDR3 DNA follows: TGTGCCAGCAGCTTAACTCAGGGGGTCGGGGAGCTGTTTTTT. Its translation: CASSLTQGVGELFF.